These 12 T cell receptor beta chains originate from one sample sequenced in a study of shared clonotypes between healthy human individuals. Libraries were prepared by immunoSEQ multiplex PCR; TCRdb keeps only in-frame clonotypes and omits some of them. The sample has 300,000 to 350,000 clones, 70% to 75% seen once. The sample was memory CD4+ T cells sorted from blood. The subset is: CD45RA-negative fraction. Receptors originate from a man younger than 45 in good health.

This chain uses TRBV7-7 with TRBJ2-7, with D tentatively TRBD2 (6 bases). Germline V gene sequence: CDR1 SSHAT, CDR2 FNYEAQ (reference sequence). This CDR3 has 14 residues. Trimming left V 5 bases short and J 5 bases short, with 16 bases between. The CDR3 reads CASSPTPGGNEQYF. The CDR3 DNA reads as TGTGCCAGCAGCCCTACACCTGGGGGGAACGAGCAGTACTTC.

The chain is built from TRBV7-2 and TRBJ1-4; D call uncertain. V lost 4 bases, J lost 0 bases, and 6 bases lay in between. The CDR3 totals 14 residues. In germline, CDR1 is SGHTA, CDR2 FQGNSA. The CDR3 DNA reads as TGTGCCAGCAGCTCGGCTGCAACTAATGAAAAACTGTTTTTT. Encoded protein: CASSSAATNEKLFF.

This clone occurred a few times. The sample holds other DNA sequences that translate to the same CDR3. The V call is TRBV18, the J call TRBJ2-5; D may be TRBD1 (6 bases). The V end was cut by 6 bases, the J end by 2 bases, with 10 bases between. The length of the CDR3 is 13 residues. In germline, CDR1 is KGHSH, CDR2 LQKENI. As DNA, the CDR3 is TGTGCCAGCTCCCCCGACAGGCAAGAGACCCAGTACTTC. Residues: CASSPDRQETQYF.

The chain joins TRBV19 to TRBJ2-5; 7 bases map to TRBD2. The J segment lost 3 bases and the V segment lost 3 bases, leaving 13 bases of the junction unmatched. The germline V gene has CDR1 LNHDA and CDR2 SQIVND (reference sequence). CDR3 size: 17 residues. The CDR3 DNA is TGTGCCAGTAGTATCGGGGTAGGCCTAGCGGCTGAAGAGACCCAGTACTTC. This sequence encodes CASSIGVGLAAEETQYF.

The rearrangement joins TRBV5-4 to TRBJ1-3; tentatively, D is TRBD1 (6 bases). The CDR3 is made up of 18 amino acids. Trimming removed 4 bases at V and 0 bases at J, with 20 bases between. Germline CDR1 and CDR2: SGHNT and YYREEE (reference sequence). CDR3 nucleotides: TGTGCCAGCAGCATTGGCGGCGGGGGCCCCTCCTCTGGAAACACCATATATTTT. Protein: CASSIGGGGPSSGNTIYF.

The chain joins TRBV2 to TRBJ1-6, with 7 bases fitting TRBD1. V lost 8 bases and J lost 10; bases outside the gene matches: 5. CDR3 length: 12 amino acids. CDR1 and CDR2 from the germline V gene are SNHLY and FYNNEI. The CDR3 spells CASGTDPSPLHF. The CDR3 bases are TGTGCCAGCGGGACAGATCCATCACCCCTCCACTTT.

This clone was seen repeatedly, ten times or more. The chain recombines TRBV29-1 with TRBJ2-5; 11 bases agree with TRBD1. This CDR3 contains 15 residues. Trimming at V came to 4 bases and at J to 7 bases, leaving 11 bases not matched to a gene. Germline lookup yields CDR1 SQVTM and CDR2 ANQGSEA. The CDR3 bases are TGCAGCGTTGCCATGGGACAGGGGGGAGTGGGGACCCAGTACTTC. Protein: CSVAMGQGGVGTQYF.

V and J are TRBV9 and TRBJ2-7, with 9 bases that match TRBD1. V shed 3 bases, J shed 7 bases, and the junction held 11 bases outside the gene matches. The CDR3 length is 15 residues. The V gene's germline CDR1 is SGDLS and CDR2 YYNGEE. The CDR3 DNA sequence: TGTGCCAGCAGCGCTGGACAGGGGAGGCTAGGGGAGCAGTACTTC. This encodes CASSAGQGRLGEQYF.

This clone occurred once. The chain combines TRBV27 with TRBJ1-5, with a weak D call TRBD1 (6 bases). V lost 1 base and J 11 bases, leaving 15 bases between the germline ends. The CDR3 contains 14 residues. Germline CDR1 is MNHEY and CDR2 is SMNVEV (reference sequence). The CDR3 DNA reads TGTGCCAGCAGTTTATATCGGCGGGACACGACCCAGCATTTT. It translates to CASSLYRRDTTQHF.

The chain's CDR3 is CASSEKGGGTDTQYF. CDR3 nucleotides: TGTGCCAGCAGTGAAAAGGGGGGGGGCACAGATACGCAGTATTTT. The rearrangement joins TRBV2 to TRBJ2-3, with D possibly being TRBD2 (7 bases). Germline V gene lookup returns CDR1 SNHLY and CDR2 FYNNEI. CDR3 length: 15 amino acids. The germline V and J ends were trimmed by 2 bases and 1 base, with 10 bases remaining between them.

This clone was seen only once. The chain carries TRBV6-1 and TRBJ2-3; the match to TRBD2 covers 12 bases. V lost 8 bases and J lost 6; bases outside the gene matches: 9. There are 15 residues in the CDR3. CDR1 and CDR2 from the germline V gene are MNHNS and SASEGT. The CDR3 loop is CASHSLAGGPDTQYF. The CDR3 region has the DNA TGTGCCAGCCATTCCCTAGCGGGAGGGCCCGATACGCAGTATTTT.

The J gene is TRBJ1-5, the V gene TRBV13; D gene unclear. The CDR3 extends over 14 amino acids. Trimming took off 6 bases at V and 2 bases at J, with 11 bases between the two ends. CDR1 PRHDT and CDR2 FYEKMQ come from the germline V gene (reference sequence). The CDR3 loop is CASRRALGNQPQHF. The CDR3 DNA follows: TGTGCCAGCAGGAGGGCCTTGGGCAATCAGCCCCAGCATTTT.